The clone carrying this T cell receptor beta chain has ten or more counts. Its specificity is unknown. The entry originates in a study of liver allograft versus peripheral blood T cells. At the level of the study: Hepatic allograft T cell receptor repertoires were evaluated relative to those present in recipients' peripheral blood. Study-wide points: Liver allograft T cell receptor repertoires were reported to differ from peripheral blood repertoires.

TCRdb called the reads again in MiXCR, with one record for every CDR3 protein. The sample lists roughly 14,000 distinct CDR3 sequences; 20% were seen once. The CDR3 consists of 14 residues. V lost 4 bases, J lost 5 bases, and 14 bases lay in between. Germline CDR1 and CDR2: MNHEY and SVGAGI. This chain uses TRBV6-5 with TRBJ1-1; D is possibly TRBD1 (5 bases). This receptor was obtained from a human patient who had a liver transplant. The T cells may partly be graft donor cells. CDR3: CASSSSLRGTEAFF. The DNA for the CDR3 is TGTGCCAGCAGTTCCTCTCTGAGGGGAACTGAAGCTTTCTTT.